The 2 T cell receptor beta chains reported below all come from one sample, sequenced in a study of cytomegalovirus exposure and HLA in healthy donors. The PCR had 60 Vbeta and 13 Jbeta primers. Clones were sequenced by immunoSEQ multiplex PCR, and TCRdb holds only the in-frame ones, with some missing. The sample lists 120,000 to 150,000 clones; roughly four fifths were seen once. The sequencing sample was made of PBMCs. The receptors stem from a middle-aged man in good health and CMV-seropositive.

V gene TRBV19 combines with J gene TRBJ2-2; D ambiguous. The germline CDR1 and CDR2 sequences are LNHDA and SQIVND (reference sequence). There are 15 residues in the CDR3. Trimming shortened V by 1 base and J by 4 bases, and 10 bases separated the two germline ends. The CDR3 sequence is CASSIGAAGTGELFF. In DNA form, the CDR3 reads TGTGCCAGTAGTATAGGGGCAGCCGGCACCGGGGAGCTGTTTTTT.

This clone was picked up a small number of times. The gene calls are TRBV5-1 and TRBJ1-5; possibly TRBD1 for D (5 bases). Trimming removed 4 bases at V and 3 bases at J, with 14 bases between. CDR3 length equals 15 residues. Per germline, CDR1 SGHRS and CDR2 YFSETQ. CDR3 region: CASSPLGGANQPQHF. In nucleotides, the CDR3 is TGCGCCAGCAGCCCCCTGGGAGGGGCCAATCAGCCCCAGCATTTT.